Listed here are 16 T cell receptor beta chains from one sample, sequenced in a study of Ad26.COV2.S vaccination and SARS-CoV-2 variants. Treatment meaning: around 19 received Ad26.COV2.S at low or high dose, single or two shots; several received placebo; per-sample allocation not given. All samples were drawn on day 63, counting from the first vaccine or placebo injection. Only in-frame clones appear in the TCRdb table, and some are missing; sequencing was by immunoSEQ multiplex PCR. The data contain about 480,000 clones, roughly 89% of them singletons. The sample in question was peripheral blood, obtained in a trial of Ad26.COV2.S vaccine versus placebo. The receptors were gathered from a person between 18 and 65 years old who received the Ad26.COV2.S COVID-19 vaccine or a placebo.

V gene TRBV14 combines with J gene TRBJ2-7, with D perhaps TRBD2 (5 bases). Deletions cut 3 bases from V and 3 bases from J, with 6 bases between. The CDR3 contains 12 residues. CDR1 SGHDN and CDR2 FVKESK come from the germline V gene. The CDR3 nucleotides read TGTGCCAGCAGCCATACTAGCTACGAGCAGTACTTC. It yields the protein CASSHTSYEQYF.

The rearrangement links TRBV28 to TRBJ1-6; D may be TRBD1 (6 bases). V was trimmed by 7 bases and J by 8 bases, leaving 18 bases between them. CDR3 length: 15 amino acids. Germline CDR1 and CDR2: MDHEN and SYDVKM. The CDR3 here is CASITSGGRYSPLHF. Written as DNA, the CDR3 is TGTGCCAGCATTACCAGCGGGGGGCGGTATTCACCCCTCCACTTT.

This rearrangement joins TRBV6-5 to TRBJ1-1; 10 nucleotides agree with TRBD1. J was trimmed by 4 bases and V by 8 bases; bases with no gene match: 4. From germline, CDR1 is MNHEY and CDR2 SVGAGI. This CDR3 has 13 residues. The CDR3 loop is CASGDRGSTEAFF. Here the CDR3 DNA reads TGTGCCAGCGGGGACAGGGGCAGCACTGAAGCTTTCTTT.

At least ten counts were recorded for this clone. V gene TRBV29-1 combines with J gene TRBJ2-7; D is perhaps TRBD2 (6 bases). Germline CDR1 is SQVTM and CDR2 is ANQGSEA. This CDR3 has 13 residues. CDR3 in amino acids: CSIRRAGTFEQYF. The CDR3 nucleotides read TGCAGTATACGGAGGGCAGGGACGTTCGAGCAGTACTTC.

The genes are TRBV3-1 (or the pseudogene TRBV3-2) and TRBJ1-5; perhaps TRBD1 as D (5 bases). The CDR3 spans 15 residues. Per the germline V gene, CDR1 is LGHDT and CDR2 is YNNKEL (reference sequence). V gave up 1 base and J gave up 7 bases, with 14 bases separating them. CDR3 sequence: CASSQGRGVGQPQHF. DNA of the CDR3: TGTGCCAGCAGCCAAGGCCGGGGGGTAGGACAGCCCCAGCATTTT.

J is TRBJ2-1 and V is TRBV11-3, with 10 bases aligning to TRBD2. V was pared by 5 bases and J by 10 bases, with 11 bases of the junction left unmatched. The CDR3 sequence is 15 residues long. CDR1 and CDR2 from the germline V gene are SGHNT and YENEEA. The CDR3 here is CASSVGRLAGNEQFF. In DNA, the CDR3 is TGTGCCAGCAGCGTAGGGAGACTAGCGGGTAACGAGCAGTTCTTC.

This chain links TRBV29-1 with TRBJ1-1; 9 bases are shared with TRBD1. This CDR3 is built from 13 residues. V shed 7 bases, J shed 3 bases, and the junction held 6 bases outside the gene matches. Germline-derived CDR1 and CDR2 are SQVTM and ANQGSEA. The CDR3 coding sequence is TGCAGCGCAGGGACAGGGCTGGACACTGAAGCTTTCTTT. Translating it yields CSAGTGLDTEAFF.

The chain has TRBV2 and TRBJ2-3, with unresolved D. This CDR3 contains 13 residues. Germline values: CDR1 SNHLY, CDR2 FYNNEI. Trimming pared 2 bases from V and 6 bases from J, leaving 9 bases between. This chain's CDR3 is CASSEFQFDTQYF. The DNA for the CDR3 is TGTGCCAGCAGTGAATTCCAATTTGATACGCAGTATTTT.

Here the CDR3 DNA reads TGTGCCAGCAGCGTAGGGAAAATGGGGTTCGGCGAGACCCAGTACTTC. Its protein is CASSVGKMGFGETQYF. V gene TRBV9 combines with J gene TRBJ2-5, with D unclear. Trimming left V 0 bases short and J 5 bases short, with 17 bases between. CDR1 is SGDLS and CDR2 is YYNGEE in the germline V gene. The CDR3 spans 16 residues.

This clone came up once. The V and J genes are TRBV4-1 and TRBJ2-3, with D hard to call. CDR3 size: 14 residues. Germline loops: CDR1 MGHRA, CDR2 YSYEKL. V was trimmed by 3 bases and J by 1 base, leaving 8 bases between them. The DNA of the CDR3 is TGCGCCAGCAGCCATCCTTCAGGCACAGATACGCAGTATTTT. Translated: CASSHPSGTDTQYF.

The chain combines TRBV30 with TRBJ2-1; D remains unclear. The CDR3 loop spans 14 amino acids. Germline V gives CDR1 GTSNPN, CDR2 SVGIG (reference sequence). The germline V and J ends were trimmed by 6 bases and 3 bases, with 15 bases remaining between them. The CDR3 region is CACQIQSGYNEQFF. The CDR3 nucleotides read TGTGCCTGTCAGATACAATCGGGCTACAATGAGCAGTTCTTC.

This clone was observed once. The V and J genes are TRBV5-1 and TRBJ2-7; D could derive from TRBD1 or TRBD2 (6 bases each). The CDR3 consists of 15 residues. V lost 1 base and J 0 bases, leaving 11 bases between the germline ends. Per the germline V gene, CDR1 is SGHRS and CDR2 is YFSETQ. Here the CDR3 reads CASSLSKGGSYEQYF. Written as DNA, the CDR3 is TGCGCCAGCAGCTTGTCCAAGGGGGGCTCCTACGAGCAGTACTTC.

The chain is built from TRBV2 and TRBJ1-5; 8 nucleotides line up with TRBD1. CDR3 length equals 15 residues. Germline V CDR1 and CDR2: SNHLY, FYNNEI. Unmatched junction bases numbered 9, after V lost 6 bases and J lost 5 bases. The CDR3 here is CASSPTGDKYQPQHF. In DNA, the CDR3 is TGTGCCAGCAGCCCGACAGGGGACAAATATCAGCCCCAGCATTTT.

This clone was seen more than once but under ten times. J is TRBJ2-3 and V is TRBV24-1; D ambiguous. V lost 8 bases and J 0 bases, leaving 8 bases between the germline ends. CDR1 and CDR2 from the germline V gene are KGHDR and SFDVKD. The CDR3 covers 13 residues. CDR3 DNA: TGTGCCACCATGAACCCTAGCACAGATACGCAGTATTTT. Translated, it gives CATMNPSTDTQYF.

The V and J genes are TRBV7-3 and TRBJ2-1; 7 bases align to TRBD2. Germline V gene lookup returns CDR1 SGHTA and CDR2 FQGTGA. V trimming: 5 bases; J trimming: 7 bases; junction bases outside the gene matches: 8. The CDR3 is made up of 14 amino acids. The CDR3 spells CASSITGSGNEQFF. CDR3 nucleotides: TGTGCCAGCAGCATCACGGGTAGCGGGAATGAGCAGTTCTTC.

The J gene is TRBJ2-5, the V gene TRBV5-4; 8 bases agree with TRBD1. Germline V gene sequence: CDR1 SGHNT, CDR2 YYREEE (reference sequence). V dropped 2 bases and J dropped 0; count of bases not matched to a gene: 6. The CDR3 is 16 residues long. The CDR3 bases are TGTGCCAGCAGCTTTGTGGGACAGGTGAACCAAGAGACCCAGTACTTC. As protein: CASSFVGQVNQETQYF. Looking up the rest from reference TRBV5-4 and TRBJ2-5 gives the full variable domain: ETGVTQSPTHLIKTRGQQVTLRCSSQSGHNTVSWYQQALGQGPQFIFQYYREEENGRGNFPPRFSGLQFPNYSSELNVNALELDDSALYLCASSFVGQVNQETQYFGPGTRLLVL.